This passage covers 29 T cell receptor beta chains from one sample sequenced in a study of blood T cell repertoires in COVID-19. Libraries were prepared by immunoSEQ multiplex PCR; TCRdb keeps only in-frame clonotypes and omits some of them. The sample gives 250,000 to 350,000 clones, more than 70% of which show up once; just under 7% is in the top ten. Sequences were obtained from peripheral blood. The origin of the receptors is a woman in her 30s who had recovered from COVID-19.

J is TRBJ2-3 and V is TRBV9, with D possibly TRBD2 on 6 matching bases. CDR3 size: 15 residues. From germline, CDR1 is SGDLS and CDR2 YYNGEE. V lost 1 base to trimming and J lost 4 bases, with 13 bases between them. As DNA, the CDR3 is TGTGCCAGCAGCGTACAGCGCGGGGTCTCAGATACGCAGTATTTT. Protein: CASSVQRGVSDTQYF.

This rearrangement joins TRBV4-2 to TRBJ2-7; 9 bases are shared with TRBD2. V lost 4 bases to trimming and J lost 2 bases; unmatched junction nucleotides: 9. Per germline, CDR1 LGHNA and CDR2 YNFKEQ. The CDR3 consists of 16 residues. The CDR3 bases are TGTGCCAGCAGCCCCCAAGGAGCGGGGGGTCCCTACGAGCAGTACTTC. It specifies CASSPQGAGGPYEQYF.

The chain joins TRBV30 to TRBJ2-5; 10 bases line up with TRBD2. The CDR3 is 15 residues long. The V segment lost 4 bases and the J segment 1 base; nucleotides outside the gene matches: 6. Germline values: CDR1 GTSNPN, CDR2 SVGIG (reference sequence). Here the CDR3 reads CAWTGSGGAQETQYF. The CDR3 region has the DNA TGTGCCTGGACGGGGAGCGGGGGGGCCCAAGAGACCCAGTACTTC.

The table lists this clone with a count of one. The rearrangement uses TRBV5-1 and TRBJ1-3; no firm D call. The CDR3 length is 13 residues. Germline values: CDR1 SGHRS, CDR2 YFSETQ. V lost 6 bases and J lost 4, with 11 bases in between. CDR3 region: CASTEAPGNTIYF. CDR3 nucleotides: TGCGCCAGCACGGAGGCTCCGGGAAACACCATATATTTT.

The gene calls are TRBV7-3 and TRBJ1-6; 8 bases line up with TRBD1. Germline V gene data show CDR1 as SGHTA and CDR2 as FQGTGA. The J segment lost 9 bases and the V segment lost 5 bases, leaving 12 bases of the junction unmatched. The CDR3 loop spans 16 amino acids. CDR3 bases: TGTGCCAGCAGCCTCCTTTCCGGGACAGGACGTTCACCCCTCCACTTT. Its protein is CASSLLSGTGRSPLHF.

The J gene is TRBJ1-1, the V gene TRBV7-3; 8 bases line up with TRBD1. Trimming took 4 bases from V and 4 from J; bases not matched to a gene: 5. CDR3 length: 14 amino acids. Germline values: CDR1 SGHTA, CDR2 FQGTGA. CDR3 sequence (DNA): TGTGCCAGCAGCTCGACAGGGGTGGTCACTGAAGCTTTCTTT. Protein sequence: CASSSTGVVTEAFF.

This rearrangement joins TRBV7-2 to TRBJ2-1; TRBD2 matches at 7 bases. The junction had 10 bases not matched to a gene; V was cut back by 5 bases and J by 6 bases. Germline-derived CDR1 and CDR2 are SGHTA and FQGNSA. The CDR3 loop spans 15 amino acids. For the CDR3, the DNA is TGTGCCAGCAGCCCCGAGGCGGGGGTCCTCAATGAGCAGTTCTTC. Its protein is CASSPEAGVLNEQFF.

This chain connects TRBV10-3 to TRBJ2-7; perhaps TRBD1 as D (6 bases). This CDR3 region has 14 residues. Germline CDR1 and CDR2: ENHRY and SYGVKD. Trimming left V 4 bases short and J 6 bases short, with 16 bases between. The CDR3 loop reads CAISGDKGKIEQYF. In DNA form, the CDR3 reads TGTGCCATCAGTGGGGACAAGGGGAAGATCGAGCAGTACTTC.

The J gene is TRBJ1-6, the V gene TRBV5-1, with TRBD1 matching 10 bases. The CDR3 runs 13 residues. Germline V CDR1 and CDR2: SGHRS, YFSETQ. The J segment lost 7 bases and the V segment lost 7 bases, leaving 2 bases of the junction unmatched. CDR3 nucleotide sequence: TGCGCCAGCCAGGGACAGGGGAATTCACCCCTCCACTTT. Translation gives CASQGQGNSPLHF.

The chain is built from TRBV13 and TRBJ2-7, with 12 bases identical to TRBD2. After removal of 4 bases from V and 0 bases from J, the junction contained 4 bases not matched to a gene. Germline V gene sequence: CDR1 PRHDT, CDR2 FYEKMQ (reference sequence). The CDR3 loop spans 16 amino acids. CDR3 in DNA: TGTGCCAGCAGCTCTAGCGGGGGGGAAATCTCCTACGAGCAGTACTTC. Amino acids: CASSSSGGEISYEQYF.

This chain joins TRBV29-1 and TRBJ2-7; D gene unclear. The CDR3 contains 11 residues. Germline V gene data show CDR1 as SQVTM and CDR2 as ANQGSEA. V was trimmed by 2 bases and J by 5 bases, leaving 7 bases between them. CDR3 protein: CSVETGDEQYF. The DNA of the CDR3 is TGCAGCGTTGAAACCGGAGACGAGCAGTACTTC.

This chain links TRBV5-1 with TRBJ1-2; 8 positions match TRBD1. The germline gives CDR1 SGHRS, CDR2 YFSETQ. V lost 3 bases, J lost 2 bases, and 9 bases stayed unmatched. The CDR3 spans 16 residues. CDR3 in DNA: TGCGCCAGCAGCTGGGAGACAGGGGCGACAAACTATGGCTACACCTTC. Translating it yields CASSWETGATNYGYTF.

This clone has more than one count but fewer than ten. The chain recombines TRBV4-2 with TRBJ1-1; D might be TRBD1 (6 bases). With 4 bases removed from V and 0 bases from J, the gap between germline ends came to 9 bases. The germline V gene encodes CDR1 LGHNA and CDR2 YNFKEQ. CDR3 length: 14 amino acids. The CDR3 loop reads CASSPDRMNTEAFF. Written as DNA, the CDR3 is TGTGCCAGCAGCCCCGACAGGATGAACACTGAAGCTTTCTTT.

The J gene is TRBJ2-7, the V gene TRBV9, with 7 nucleotides matching TRBD1. From germline, CDR1 is SGDLS and CDR2 YYNGEE. The CDR3 runs to 16 residues. The ends lost 0 bases at V and 2 bases at J; junction bases unmatched: 8. The CDR3 nucleotides are TGTGCCAGCAGCGTAGGGCAGGGACAGTTAACCTACGAGCAGTACTTC. This gives the protein CASSVGQGQLTYEQYF.

The chain couples TRBV27 to TRBJ1-5; 11 bases align to TRBD1. The V and J ends lost 5 bases and 6 bases, in that order; junction bases with no gene match: 9. Per the germline V gene, CDR1 is MNHEY and CDR2 is SMNVEV (reference sequence). CDR3 length: 16 residues. Written as DNA, the CDR3 is TGTGCCAGCAGTACTGTGGGACAGGGGGGCACTCAGCCCCAGCATTTT. Protein product: CASSTVGQGGTQPQHF.

The rearrangement uses TRBV5-1 and TRBJ1-1; 7 bases map to TRBD1. Per germline, CDR1 SGHRS and CDR2 YFSETQ. V gave up 5 bases and J gave up 2 bases; unmatched junction bases: 6. CDR3 length equals 14 residues. The CDR3 is CASRRQGGNTEAFF. DNA of the CDR3: TGCGCCAGCAGGAGACAGGGCGGAAACACTGAAGCTTTCTTT.

The chain is built from TRBV27 and TRBJ1-2, with D possibly matching TRBD1 (5 bases). V dropped 2 bases and J dropped 0 bases, with 13 bases sitting between them. CDR1 is MNHEY, CDR2 SMNVEV, per germline (reference sequence). This CDR3 is 16 amino acids long. DNA of the CDR3: TGTGCCAGCAGTTTAAGCCGGGACTTAACTAACTATGGCTACACCTTC. Translated: CASSLSRDLTNYGYTF.

V usage is TRBV19 and J usage is TRBJ2-1; 7 bases align to TRBD1. V lost 7 bases, J lost 2 bases, and 5 bases stayed unmatched. The CDR3 has 14 residues. Germline assignment: CDR1 LNHDA and CDR2 SQIVND (reference sequence). CDR3 bases: TGTGCCAGTACACGACAGGGAACCTACAATGAGCAGTTCTTC. This gives the protein CASTRQGTYNEQFF.

The chain has TRBV19 and TRBJ1-5; no firm D call. The CDR3 runs 13 residues. V was clipped by 1 base and J by 5 bases, with 6 bases between them. Germline values: CDR1 LNHDA, CDR2 SQIVND (reference sequence). The chain's CDR3 is CASSIGGDQPQHF. In DNA, the CDR3 is TGTGCCAGTAGTATAGGTGGAGATCAGCCCCAGCATTTT.

The chain employs TRBV5-4 and TRBJ2-3; TRBD2 matches 12 bases. This CDR3 spans 17 amino acids. Germline V gives CDR1 SGHNT, CDR2 YYREEE (reference sequence). Unmatched junction bases numbered 9, after V lost 4 bases and J lost 3 bases. As DNA, the CDR3 is TGTGCCAGCAGCACTAGGACTAGCGGGGCGGGGACAGATACGCAGTATTTT. This sequence encodes CASSTRTSGAGTDTQYF.

The rearrangement uses TRBV2 and TRBJ2-7, with D possibly matching TRBD2 (6 bases). CDR1 and CDR2 from the germline V gene are SNHLY and FYNNEI. Trimming pared 2 bases from V and 6 bases from J, leaving 17 bases between. The CDR3 has 15 amino acids. The CDR3 DNA sequence: TGTGCCAGCAGTGAATGGTCACGGGTGGGGGGCGAGCAGTACTTC. Its protein product is CASSEWSRVGGEQYF.

The chain carries TRBV29-1 and TRBJ2-1; 7 bases agree with TRBD1. In germline, CDR1 is SQVTM, CDR2 ANQGSEA. The CDR3 sequence is 14 residues long. Trimming took 5 bases from V and 5 from J; bases not matched to a gene: 9. The CDR3 loop reads CSVTEGGWDNEQFF. The CDR3 DNA sequence: TGCAGCGTTACAGAAGGGGGCTGGGACAATGAGCAGTTCTTC.

The rearrangement uses TRBV19 and TRBJ2-7, with D perhaps matching TRBD2 (7 bases). Trimming shortened V by 0 bases and J by 2 bases, and 14 bases separated the two germline ends. The CDR3 totals 16 residues. From germline, CDR1 is LNHDA and CDR2 SQIVND (reference sequence). CDR3 region: CASSIDGRGPAYEQYF. As DNA, the CDR3 is TGTGCCAGTAGTATAGATGGGCGGGGGCCGGCCTACGAGCAGTACTTC.

This clone has only one observation. The chain employs TRBV27 and TRBJ2-7; perhaps TRBD1 as D (6 bases). The germline V gene has CDR1 MNHEY and CDR2 SMNVEV (reference sequence). The CDR3 has 14 residues. Trimming removed 2 bases from V and 5 bases from J, with 13 bases in between. The CDR3 reads CASSLTGRGNEQYF. The CDR3 DNA follows: TGTGCCAGCAGTTTAACCGGCAGGGGTAACGAGCAGTACTTC.

The chain recombines TRBV4-3 with TRBJ2-1; TRBD1 matches at 11 bases. The V segment lost 0 bases and the J segment 6 bases; nucleotides outside the gene matches: 4. Germline V CDR1 and CDR2: LGHNA, YSLEER. This CDR3 is 16 amino acids long. The DNA of the CDR3 is TGCGCCAGCAGCCAAGATGTAGGGACAGGGGGCAATGAGCAGTTCTTC. Translating gives CASSQDVGTGGNEQFF.

This sequence joins TRBV15 and TRBJ1-1; maybe TRBD1 (6 bases). The CDR3 extends over 20 amino acids. Germline V lookup: CDR1 LNHNV, CDR2 YYDKDF (reference sequence). The V gene lost 0 bases and the J gene lost 0 bases, with 23 bases spanning the gap. CDR3 region: CATSRDSWAAGDELNTEAFF. Here the CDR3 DNA reads TGTGCCACCAGCAGAGATTCGTGGGCAGCAGGGGACGAATTGAACACTGAAGCTTTCTTT.

V gene TRBV5-1 combines with J gene TRBJ2-5, with D possibly matching TRBD1 (7 bases). Trimming took off 7 bases at V and 0 bases at J, with 10 bases between the two ends. Germline CDR1 SGHRS, CDR2 YFSETQ. The CDR3 runs to 13 residues. DNA of the CDR3: TGCGCCAGCGCAGGGGGGTACCAAGAGACCCAGTACTTC. Translating it yields CASAGGYQETQYF.

This rearrangement joins TRBV7-9 to TRBJ2-1, with D tentatively TRBD1 (5 bases). Trimming cost V 5 bases and J 1 base, with 18 bases left between them. In germline, CDR1 is SEHNR, CDR2 FQNEAQ (reference sequence). The CDR3 extends over 17 amino acids. The CDR3 loop is CASSPPARAVSYNEQFF. Written as DNA, the CDR3 is TGTGCCAGCAGCCCGCCTGCCAGGGCCGTTTCCTACAATGAGCAGTTCTTC.

The chain has TRBV18 and TRBJ2-1; 11 bases line up with TRBD2. This CDR3 is 16 amino acids long. CDR1 is KGHSH, CDR2 LQKENI, per germline. V lost 1 base to trimming and J lost 4 bases; unmatched junction nucleotides: 3. CDR3 DNA: TGTGCCAGCTCACCACTAGCGGGGGGGCATTACAATGAGCAGTTCTTC. Its translation: CASSPLAGGHYNEQFF.